This T cell receptor beta chain was documented in a study of shared clonotypes between healthy human individuals. Background on the study: Contributing individuals were a couple of females and three males aged 18 to 49. Study-wide results and caveats: Rarefaction revealed incomplete sorted-subset sequencing despite large depth.

Naive-designated CD8 cells lacked CD45RO, were positively enriched for CCR7, and omitted terminally differentiated effector memory CD45RA+ cells. Using immunoSEQ multiplex PCR, the repertoire was profiled, and TCRdb retains in-frame clones only, with some absent. This table holds about 2 million clones, approximately 94% found once. The CDR3 spans 15 residues. V was clipped by 2 bases and J by 4 bases; unmatched bases: 6. Germline values: CDR1 LGHNA, CDR2 YSLEER. As regards this clone: Antigen specificity is unknown.

The sequence was obtained from a man aged 18 to 30 in good health. The chain joins TRBV4-3 to TRBJ2-5; 8 nucleotides agree with TRBD2. Sample: naive CD8+ T cells sorted from blood. Here the CDR3 reads CASSQLGTSRETQYF. DNA for the CDR3: TGCGCCAGCAGCCAACTGGGGACTAGTCGAGAGACCCAGTACTTC.